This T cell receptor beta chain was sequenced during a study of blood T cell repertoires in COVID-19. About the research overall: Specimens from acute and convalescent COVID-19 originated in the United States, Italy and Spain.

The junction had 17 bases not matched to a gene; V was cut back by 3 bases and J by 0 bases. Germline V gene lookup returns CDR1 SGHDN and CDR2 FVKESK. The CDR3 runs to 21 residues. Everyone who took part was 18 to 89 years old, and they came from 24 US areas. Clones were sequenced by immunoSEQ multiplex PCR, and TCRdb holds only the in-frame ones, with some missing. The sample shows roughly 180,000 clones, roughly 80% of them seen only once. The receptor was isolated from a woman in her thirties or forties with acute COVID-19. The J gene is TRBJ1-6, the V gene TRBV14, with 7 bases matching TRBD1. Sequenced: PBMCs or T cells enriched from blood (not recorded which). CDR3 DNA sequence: TGTGCCAGCAGCCAGGGGGTTGATCTGGGACAGCAAGGCTCCTATAATTCACCCCTCCACTTT. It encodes CASSQGVDLGQQGSYNSPLHF.